These T cell receptor beta chains were read from a single sample in a study of blood T cell repertoires in COVID-19. The table came from immunoSEQ multiplex PCR; TCRdb's copy has only in-frame clones and leaves some out. The table includes approximately 180,000 clones, under 80% detected once. What was sequenced was PBMCs or T cells enriched from blood (not recorded which). The receptors come from a woman between 45 and 60 years old with acute COVID-19. Each CDR3 is given with its conserved first and last residue. Each record gives: D gene, J gene, clone size, V gene, CDR3 DNA, CDR3 protein. The D gene is left open where the match is weak. Clone size is given for some rows only: seen once, a few or many times, or a class if the clone is expanded.

D: TRBD2; J: TRBJ2-3; size: -; V: TRBV5-6; DNA: TGTGCCAGCAGCTTGCCCTCACTAGCGGGGGGGAACACAGATACGCAGTATTTT; CDR3: CASSLPSLAGGNTDTQYF
D: -; J: TRBJ1-5; size: once; V: TRBV28; DNA: TGTGCCAGCATACCCACCGGGGGGAGAGGGAATCAGCCCCAGCATTTT; CDR3: CASIPTGGRGNQPQHF
D: -; J: TRBJ2-2; size: once; V: TRBV19; DNA: TGTGCCAGTAGTACGCCACCCGGGAACACCGGGGAGCTGTTTTTT; CDR3: CASSTPPGNTGELFF
D: -; J: TRBJ1-2; size: -; V: TRBV6-5; DNA: TGTGCCAGCAGTTACTCGGCAGGGGAGGGCTATGGCTACACCTTC; CDR3: CASSYSAGEGYGYTF
D: TRBD1; J: TRBJ1-2; size: -; V: TRBV7-6; DNA: TGTGCCAGCAGCTTAGATGGGACAGACTATGGCTACACCTTC; CDR3: CASSLDGTDYGYTF
D: TRBD1; J: TRBJ1-2; size: once; V: TRBV19; DNA: TGTGCCAGTAGTGGGCTAAGGACAGGAGAATCGGGCTACACCTTC; CDR3: CASSGLRTGESGYTF
D: -; J: TRBJ1-2; size: -; V: TRBV6-5; DNA: TGTGCCAGCAGTATGGGGCTTGGGGCTAACTATGGCTACACCTTC; CDR3: CASSMGLGANYGYTF
D: TRBD2; J: TRBJ2-1; size: -; V: TRBV5-6; DNA: TGTGCCAGCAGCTTGGCCCTAGCGGGCCACAATGAGCAGTTCTTC; CDR3: CASSLALAGHNEQFF
D: TRBD1; J: TRBJ1-1; size: -; V: TRBV10-3; DNA: TGTGCCATCAGTGAGATATCAGGGGGTAACACTGAAGCTTTCTTT; CDR3: CAISEISGGNTEAFF
D: -; J: TRBJ1-1; size: -; V: TRBV9; DNA: TGTGCCAGCAGCGGCCTGGGGGGGACTGAAGCTTTCTTT; CDR3: CASSGLGGTEAFF
D: -; J: TRBJ2-2; size: few; V: TRBV3-1/TRBV3-2; DNA: TGTGCCAGCAGCCAAGATTCTTCTTTTAACACCGGGGAGCTGTTTTTT; CDR3: CASSQDSSFNTGELFF
D: -; J: TRBJ2-3; size: few; V: TRBV3-1/TRBV3-2; DNA: TGTGCCAGCAGCCAGGGGAAACTGGGAGGCCCAGATACGCAGTATTTT; CDR3: CASSQGKLGGPDTQYF
D: TRBD1; J: TRBJ1-3; size: -; V: TRBV28; DNA: TGTGCCAGCAGACCCCCCGGGACAGGGTTTGGAAACACCATATATTTT; CDR3: CASRPPGTGFGNTIYF
D: -; J: TRBJ1-4; size: -; V: TRBV4-1; DNA: TGCGCCAGCAGCCAAGACGCCTCAGGGAAGGAAAAACTGTTTTTT; CDR3: CASSQDASGKEKLFF
D: -; J: TRBJ2-1; size: -; V: TRBV3-1/TRBV3-2; DNA: TGTGCCAGCAGCATTAACAATGAGCAGTTCTTC; CDR3: CASSINNEQFF
D: TRBD1; J: TRBJ1-1; size: -; V: TRBV5-1; DNA: TGCGCCAGCAGCGGGGGGACTGGACAGGGTTGGACTGAAGCTTTCTTT; CDR3: CASSGGTGQGWTEAFF
D: TRBD2; J: TRBJ2-3; size: -; V: TRBV11-3; DNA: TGTGCCAGCAGCTTAGGGACTAGCGGGGGCAGCACAGATACGCAGTATTTT; CDR3: CASSLGTSGGSTDTQYF
D: -; J: TRBJ1-4; size: -; V: TRBV9; DNA: TGTGCCAGCAGCCTTACAGGGTATAGCGAAAAACTGTTTTTT; CDR3: CASSLTGYSEKLFF
D: TRBD2; J: TRBJ2-1; size: once; V: TRBV11-2; DNA: TGTGCCAGCACTGTAACTAGCGGGGGCTACAATGAGCAGTTCTTC; CDR3: CASTVTSGGYNEQFF
D: -; J: TRBJ2-6; size: -; V: TRBV6-6; DNA: TGTGCCAGCACCTCAGGCGGGGCCAACGTCCTGACTTTC; CDR3: CASTSGGANVLTF